Below, 32 T cell receptor beta chains from the same sample are listed, as sequenced in a study of blood T cell repertoires in COVID-19. Here immunoSEQ multiplex PCR was the method, and the copy in TCRdb shows in-frame clones only, minus some. The sample records 280,000 or so clones, about 91% being singletons. Input material: peripheral blood. Source of these receptors: a woman in her twenties or thirties who had recovered from COVID-19.

The rearrangement uses TRBV25-1 and TRBJ2-6; 8 bases align to TRBD1. The V and J ends lost 4 bases and 2 bases, in that order; junction bases with no gene match: 10. The V gene's germline CDR1 is MGHDK and CDR2 SYGVNS. This CDR3 contains 18 residues. The CDR3 here is CASSAQTGDVAGANVLTF. The CDR3 DNA reads as TGTGCCAGCAGTGCCCAGACAGGGGATGTGGCTGGGGCCAACGTCCTGACTTTC.

The V gene is TRBV27, the J gene TRBJ2-2; a weak D match, TRBD1 (5 bases). This CDR3 has 16 residues. The V gene lost 0 bases and the J gene lost 4 bases, with 12 bases spanning the gap. CDR1 and CDR2 from the germline V gene are MNHEY and SMNVEV (reference sequence). DNA for the CDR3: TGTGCCAGCAGTTTATCGATAAAGGGGCCCACCGGGGAGCTGTTTTTT. Translation gives CASSLSIKGPTGELFF.

The rearrangement links TRBV3-1 (or the pseudogene TRBV3-2) to TRBJ2-7, with 8 bases identical to TRBD1. Germline V CDR1 and CDR2: LGHDT, YNNKEL (reference sequence). This CDR3 contains 17 residues. Trimming removed 4 bases from V and 0 bases from J; junction bases left unmatched: 11. The CDR3 bases are TGTGCCAGCAGCCCCCTTGGACAGGGCGTTTTCTCCTACGAGCAGTACTTC. It translates to CASSPLGQGVFSYEQYF.

The chain has TRBV5-4 and TRBJ1-2; 10 positions agree with TRBD1. V was pared by 0 bases and J by 5 bases, with 1 base of the junction left unmatched. This CDR3 contains 14 residues. From germline, CDR1 is SGHNT and CDR2 YYREEE (reference sequence). CDR3 in DNA: TGTGCCAGCAGCTTGGTGGGACAGGGGTATGGCTACACCTTC. Protein product: CASSLVGQGYGYTF. Full variable domain (outside the CDR3, taken from reference TRBV5-4 and TRBJ1-2): ETGVTQSPTHLIKTRGQQVTLRCSSQSGHNTVSWYQQALGQGPQFIFQYYREEENGRGNFPPRFSGLQFPNYSSELNVNALELDDSALYLCASSLVGQGYGYTFGSGTRLTVV.

The rearrangement links TRBV6-5 to TRBJ1-6; a weak D match, TRBD1 (6 bases). CDR3 size: 14 residues. V was shortened by 0 bases and J by 10 bases, with 10 bases between the two germline ends. CDR1 and CDR2 (germline): MNHEY, SVGAGI. The CDR3 coding sequence is TGTGCCAGCAGTTACTCGACAGGCAGCTCACCCCTCCACTTT. It translates to CASSYSTGSSPLHF.

This chain joins TRBV7-9 and TRBJ1-4; D uncertain. V dropped 4 bases and J dropped 8 bases, with 11 bases sitting between them. This CDR3 has 13 amino acids. Germline values: CDR1 SEHNR, CDR2 FQNEAQ (reference sequence). CDR3 region: CASSSQLVEKLFF. The CDR3 region has the DNA TGTGCCAGCAGCTCGCAGTTGGTGGAAAAACTGTTTTTT. The full variable domain, in which reference TRBV7-9 and TRBJ1-4 provide the parts outside the CDR3, is DTGVSQNPRHKITKRGQNVTFRCDPISEHNRLYWYRQTLGQGPEFLTYFQNEAQLEKSRLLSDRFSAERPKGSFSTLEIQRTEQGDSAMYLCASSSQLVEKLFFGSGTQLSVL.

The V and J genes are TRBV7-6 and TRBJ2-3; 9 bases agree with TRBD2. CDR1 is SGHVS, CDR2 FNYEAQ, per germline. The junction had 18 bases not matched to a gene; V was cut back by 5 bases and J by 6 bases. CDR3 length: 18 residues. CDR3 sequence: CASSLRGSGGPRRDTQYF. CDR3 nucleotide sequence: TGTGCCAGCAGCCTTAGAGGTAGCGGGGGACCAAGAAGGGATACGCAGTATTTT.

This clone appeared once. The V and J genes are TRBV5-1 and TRBJ2-1; 10 bases align to TRBD1. V was clipped by 5 bases and J by 3 bases; unmatched bases: 5. The germline CDR1 and CDR2 sequences are SGHRS and YFSETQ. This CDR3 contains 15 residues. CDR3 bases: TGCGCCAGCAGTACGGACAGGGGGAACTACAATGAGCAGTTCTTC. Encoded protein: CASSTDRGNYNEQFF.

J is TRBJ1-1 and V is TRBV2; 7 nucleotides agree with TRBD1. The junction had 6 bases not matched to a gene; V was cut back by 4 bases and J by 7 bases. This CDR3 has 13 residues. Germline V gene sequence: CDR1 SNHLY, CDR2 FYNNEI. The CDR3 loop is CASSGQGTGEAFF. The CDR3 bases are TGTGCCAGCAGTGGACAGGGAACCGGTGAAGCTTTCTTT.

The genes are TRBV6-5 and TRBJ2-7; D may be TRBD1 (5 bases). CDR1 is MNHEY and CDR2 is SVGAGI in the germline V gene. The ends were cut back, 0 bases at V and 5 bases at J, with 17 bases in the middle. The CDR3 is made up of 16 amino acids. The CDR3 coding sequence is TGTGCCAGCAGTTACTCGCTCACAGGATCATCCCACGAGCAGTACTTC. Translation gives CASSYSLTGSSHEQYF.

The rearrangement uses TRBV9 and TRBJ1-6; D unclear. Germline-derived CDR1 and CDR2 are SGDLS and YYNGEE. The length of the CDR3 is 16 residues. Trimming cost V 0 bases and J 7 bases, with 14 bases left between them. The chain's CDR3 is CASSVGSVQENSPLHF. As DNA, the CDR3 is TGTGCCAGCAGCGTAGGTTCGGTCCAAGAAAATTCACCCCTCCACTTT.

The chain links TRBV5-1 to TRBJ2-7; 10 bases agree with TRBD1. Germline-derived CDR1 and CDR2 are SGHRS and YFSETQ. The CDR3 sequence is 14 residues long. V lost 2 bases to trimming and J lost 4 bases; unmatched junction nucleotides: 3. The CDR3 sequence is CASSFRDRGYEQYF. CDR3 nucleotide sequence: TGCGCCAGCAGCTTCCGGGACAGGGGTTACGAGCAGTACTTC.

The V and J genes are TRBV30 and TRBJ2-7; 11 nucleotides match TRBD1. Germline V CDR1 and CDR2: GTSNPN, SVGIG (reference sequence). The CDR3 covers 13 residues. Trimming at V came to 5 bases and at J to 4 bases, leaving 4 bases not matched to a gene. CDR3 residues: CAWGTGGGYEQYF. The CDR3 nucleotides read TGTGCCTGGGGGACAGGGGGAGGTTACGAGCAGTACTTC.

The CDR3 bases are TGTGCCAGCAGTTACTCCAACCCAGGGGGAGGATCACCCCTCCACTTT. Translating it yields CASSYSNPGGGSPLHF. This chain joins TRBV6-5 and TRBJ1-6; 7 nucleotides agree with TRBD1. The CDR3 is 16 residues long. V dropped 0 bases and J dropped 10; count of bases not matched to a gene: 9. The germline V gene encodes CDR1 MNHEY and CDR2 SVGAGI.

The rearrangement uses TRBV10-1 and TRBJ2-3; 7 bases match TRBD1. The germline V gene encodes CDR1 WNHNN and CDR2 SYGVQD (reference sequence). The V and J ends lost 10 bases and 5 bases, in that order; junction bases with no gene match: 9. The CDR3 sequence is 13 residues long. The chain's CDR3 is CATLKGGGDTQYF. CDR3 bases: TGCGCCACCCTAAAAGGGGGCGGAGATACGCAGTATTTT.

This rearrangement joins TRBV28 to TRBJ1-1; D is perhaps TRBD1 (6 bases). Germline V gene sequence: CDR1 MDHEN, CDR2 SYDVKM. This CDR3 comprises 13 residues. V dropped 2 bases and J dropped 5 bases, with 9 bases sitting between them. DNA for the CDR3: TGTGCCAGCAGTTTAAGGGACATGACTGAAGCTTTCTTT. Residues: CASSLRDMTEAFF.

The chain recombines TRBV13 with TRBJ2-7, with 7 bases identical to TRBD1. The junction had 10 bases not matched to a gene; V was cut back by 4 bases and J by 4 bases. This CDR3 region has 15 residues. CDR1 and CDR2 from the germline V gene are PRHDT and FYEKMQ (reference sequence). DNA of the CDR3: TGTGCCAGCAGCTCCAGGGGACAGAGGGGTTACGAGCAGTACTTC. Its translation: CASSSRGQRGYEQYF. Combining the CDR3 with reference TRBV13 and TRBJ2-7 gives the whole variable domain AAGVIQSPRHLIKEKRETATLKCYPIPRHDTVYWYQQGPGQDPQFLISFYEKMQSDKGSIPDRFSAQQFSDYHSELNMSSLELGDSALYFCASSSRGQRGYEQYFGPGTRLTVT.

J is TRBJ2-2 and V is TRBV5-4, with D tentatively TRBD2 (7 bases). Germline CDR1 is SGHNT and CDR2 is YYREEE (reference sequence). The CDR3 spans 16 residues. V was clipped by 5 bases and J by 6 bases, with 20 bases between them. The CDR3 reads CASRTGGGSGAGELFF. The CDR3, as DNA: TGTGCCAGCAGGACGGGCGGGGGCTCGGGAGCCGGGGAGCTGTTTTTT. Drawing the rest from reference TRBV5-4 and TRBJ2-2, the complete variable domain is ETGVTQSPTHLIKTRGQQVTLRCSSQSGHNTVSWYQQALGQGPQFIFQYYREEENGRGNFPPRFSGLQFPNYSSELNVNALELDDSALYLCASRTGGGSGAGELFFGEGSRLTVL.

This chain connects TRBV6-4 to TRBJ2-1; weak D call: TRBD2 (6 bases). Between the trimmed V and J ends, which lost 3 bases and 8 bases, there was a span of 14 bases. Germline values: CDR1 MRHNA, CDR2 SNTAGT. This CDR3 is 14 amino acids long. The CDR3 sequence: CASSELAGYHEQFF. In nucleotides, the CDR3 is TGTGCCAGCAGTGAGTTGGCGGGGTATCATGAGCAGTTCTTC.

This chain connects TRBV6-5 to TRBJ2-1; 11 positions match TRBD2. This CDR3 is 14 amino acids long. The V and J ends lost 7 bases and 10 bases, in that order; junction bases with no gene match: 9. CDR1 and CDR2 (germline): MNHEY, SVGAGI. The CDR3 loop reads CASNERLAGGEQFF. The CDR3 DNA is TGTGCCAGCAACGAACGGCTAGCGGGGGGCGAGCAGTTCTTC.

The chain combines TRBV5-1 with TRBJ2-7, with 12 bases matching TRBD1. This CDR3 has 16 amino acids. In germline, CDR1 is SGHRS, CDR2 YFSETQ. The J segment lost 3 bases and the V segment lost 0 bases, leaving 4 bases of the junction unmatched. DNA for the CDR3: TGCGCCAGCAGCTTGGATTGGGACAGGGGGCACTACGAGCAGTACTTC. Translated: CASSLDWDRGHYEQYF.

This chain's CDR3 is CASSLGGISSYNSPLHF. The CDR3 region has the DNA TGTGCCAGCAGCTTAGGAGGGATAAGCTCCTATAATTCACCCCTCCACTTT. The V and J genes are TRBV5-5 and TRBJ1-6; D uncertain. This CDR3 is 17 amino acids long. Germline V CDR1 and CDR2: SGHKS, YYEKEE (reference sequence). Trimming removed 2 bases from V and 0 bases from J, with 12 bases in between.

In the case of this clone: Other nucleotide sequences from this sample produce the same CDR3. The chain has TRBV6-5 and TRBJ1-6; perhaps TRBD1 as D (5 bases). CDR1 and CDR2 (germline): MNHEY, SVGAGI. The V end lost 2 bases, the J end lost 7 bases, and 6 bases lay between the germline ends. The CDR3 is made up of 13 amino acids. This chain's CDR3 is CASSYAGNSPLHF. CDR3 sequence (DNA): TGTGCCAGCAGTTACGCAGGGAATTCACCCCTCCACTTT.

The rearrangement uses TRBV20-1 and TRBJ2-1; D gene unclear. The length of the CDR3 is 11 residues. Germline V gives CDR1 DFQATT, CDR2 SNEGSKA (reference sequence). Trimming removed 1 base at V and 9 bases at J, with 7 bases between. Here the CDR3 reads CSARAPSEQFF. For the CDR3, the DNA is TGCAGTGCTAGAGCCCCGAGTGAGCAGTTCTTC.

The CDR3 nucleotides are TGTGCCAGCAGTTTAGGACAGGGATTCTACTATGGCTACACCTTC. Translating it yields CASSLGQGFYYGYTF. The chain combines TRBV28 with TRBJ1-2, with 8 nucleotides matching TRBD1. V gave up 2 bases and J gave up 3 bases; unmatched junction bases: 5. The CDR3 has 15 amino acids. Germline CDR1 and CDR2: MDHEN and SYDVKM.

This chain joins TRBV19 and TRBJ1-1; 9 bases agree with TRBD1. Trimming cost V 5 bases and J 2 bases; bases outside gene matches: 9. CDR1 and CDR2 from the germline V gene are LNHDA and SQIVND (reference sequence). The CDR3 is made up of 16 amino acids. The CDR3 here is CASSSGQGKLNTEAFF. The DNA for the CDR3 is TGTGCCAGTAGTTCGGGACAGGGAAAACTTAACACTGAAGCTTTCTTT.

The CDR3 here is CSVGQGMTQYF. The CDR3 DNA reads as TGCAGTGTGGGACAGGGTATGACCCAGTACTTC. The chain carries TRBV20-1 and TRBJ2-5; 9 bases line up with TRBD1. The V gene's germline CDR1 is DFQATT and CDR2 SNEGSKA (reference sequence). This CDR3 contains 11 residues. V lost 7 bases and J lost 7; bases outside the gene matches: 4.

This clone has only one observation. The chain couples TRBV27 to TRBJ1-5; no clear D. The germline V gene encodes CDR1 MNHEY and CDR2 SMNVEV (reference sequence). The CDR3 consists of 14 residues. V gave up 0 bases and J gave up 4 bases, with 7 bases separating them. CDR3 region: CASSLSRWNQPQHF. The CDR3 coding sequence is TGTGCCAGCAGTTTATCCCGGTGGAATCAGCCCCAGCATTTT.

Concerning this clone: This same CDR3 is encoded by further DNA sequences in the sample. Here the CDR3 DNA reads TGTGCCAGCAGCCTGGGACAGTTGAACACTGAAGCTTTCTTT. Encoded protein: CASSLGQLNTEAFF. The gene calls are TRBV6-5 and TRBJ1-1; 7 nucleotides agree with TRBD1. Germline V gives CDR1 MNHEY, CDR2 SVGAGI. The CDR3 sequence is 14 residues long. V was pared by 6 bases and J by 0 bases, with 4 bases of the junction left unmatched.

This sequence joins TRBV7-9 and TRBJ1-6; TRBD1 agrees at 9 bases. J gave up 9 bases and V 3 bases, and 9 bases lay outside the gene matches. This CDR3 region has 16 residues. CDR1 SEHNR and CDR2 FQNEAQ come from the germline V gene (reference sequence). The CDR3 spells CASSFWPGQGGSPLHF. CDR3 nucleotide sequence: TGTGCCAGCAGCTTCTGGCCGGGACAGGGCGGTTCACCCCTCCACTTT. Complete variable domain (other parts from reference TRBV7-9 and TRBJ1-6): DTGVSQNPRHKITKRGQNVTFRCDPISEHNRLYWYRQTLGQGPEFLTYFQNEAQLEKSRLLSDRFSAERPKGSFSTLEIQRTEQGDSAMYLCASSFWPGQGGSPLHFGNGTRLTVT.

The rearrangement joins TRBV5-4 to TRBJ2-7; D gene uncertain. Germline V lookup: CDR1 SGHNT, CDR2 YYREEE (reference sequence). Trimming left V 4 bases short and J 3 bases short, with 14 bases between. The CDR3 has 14 residues. The chain's CDR3 is CASSDPSGGYEQYF. In DNA form, the CDR3 reads TGTGCCAGCAGCGACCCTAGTGGCGGCTACGAGCAGTACTTC.

The chain combines TRBV2 with TRBJ2-3, with a weak D call TRBD1 (5 bases). The germline gives CDR1 SNHLY, CDR2 FYNNEI. The V end was cut by 11 bases, the J end by 10 bases, with 22 bases between. The CDR3 has 13 residues. The CDR3 here is CASSIKAQGSQYF. Here the CDR3 DNA reads TGTGCCTCCTCAATAAAAGCCCAGGGTTCGCAGTATTTT.